The next 29 T cell receptor beta chains were all read from a single sample in a study of T and B cells in COVID-19 patients. BIOMED2 TRB-A/B primer pools were used in multiplex TRB PCR. Using its own MiXCR run on the multiplex PCR reads, TCRdb lists one record per CDR3 protein. This table holds approximately 10,000 distinct CDR3 sequences, about 31% found once. TRB was amplified from approximately 250-480 ng of blood genomic DNA. The specimen was blood. The receptors were gathered from a human donor who had recovered from COVID-19.

The V call is TRBV11-3, the J call TRBJ2-1; TRBD2 agrees at 9 bases. The CDR3 contains 15 residues. V shed 5 bases, J shed 2 bases, and the junction held 4 bases outside the gene matches. Germline lookup yields CDR1 SGHNT and CDR2 YENEEA. CDR3 protein: CASSQIAGAYNEQFF. DNA of the CDR3: TGTGCCAGCAGCCAAATAGCGGGAGCCTACAATGAGCAGTTCTTC.

V gene TRBV27 combines with J gene TRBJ1-2; tentative D call: TRBD1 (6 bases). V was clipped by 1 base and J by 7 bases, with 10 bases between them. The germline gives CDR1 MNHEY, CDR2 SMNVEV (reference sequence). The CDR3 runs 13 residues. This chain's CDR3 is CASSLLGAGGYTF. DNA of the CDR3: TGTGCCAGCAGTTTATTGGGGGCTGGTGGCTACACCTTC.

This chain links TRBV29-1 with TRBJ2-4, with TRBD1 matching over 10 bases. Germline V gene lookup returns CDR1 SQVTM and CDR2 ANQGSEA. Losses at the gene ends were 7 bases for V and 9 bases for J; bases not matched to a gene: 12. The CDR3 has 14 residues. The CDR3 DNA sequence: TGCAGCGCCCTGACCGGGACAGGGGATTCCATTCAGTACTTC. This gives the protein CSALTGTGDSIQYF.

V is TRBV6-5 and J is TRBJ2-3; 14 nucleotides agree with TRBD2. The CDR3 totals 16 residues. Trimming at V came to 2 bases and at J to 8 bases, leaving 6 bases not matched to a gene. CDR1 is MNHEY and CDR2 is SVGAGI in the germline V gene. The CDR3 here is CASSYHGTSGSGTQYF. Here the CDR3 DNA reads TGTGCCAGCAGTTACCACGGGACTAGCGGGAGCGGTACGCAGTATTTT.

The J gene is TRBJ2-1, the V gene TRBV6-5, with 14 nucleotides matching TRBD2. CDR3 length: 15 residues. The germline V gene has CDR1 MNHEY and CDR2 SVGAGI. Trimming took 10 bases from V and 9 from J; bases not matched to a gene: 11. The CDR3 DNA follows: TGTGCCACCTCCGGGACTAGCGGGAGCTCCGGTGAGCAGTTCTTC. Its protein product is CATSGTSGSSGEQFF.

This clonotype was observed a handful of times. The rearrangement joins TRBV24-1 to TRBJ2-5; unclear D gene. CDR3 length equals 12 residues. Trimming shortened V by 3 bases and J by 5 bases, and 6 bases separated the two germline ends. CDR1 KGHDR and CDR2 SFDVKD come from the germline V gene. The CDR3: CATSDGWETQYF. The CDR3 nucleotides are TGTGCCACCAGTGATGGATGGGAGACCCAGTACTTC.

The V call is TRBV5-6, the J call TRBJ1-5; tentatively, D is TRBD1 (6 bases). The CDR3 runs to 18 residues. The V gene lost 3 bases and the J gene lost 0 bases, with 19 bases spanning the gap. In germline, CDR1 is SGHDT, CDR2 YYEEEE. The CDR3 nucleotides read TGTGCCAGCAGCTATTGGAGGTCCGGGACACGTAGCAATCAGCCCCAGCATTTT. Protein product: CASSYWRSGTRSNQPQHF.

This chain connects TRBV7-4 to TRBJ1-1; no reliable D call. CDR1 and CDR2 (germline): SGHVT, SQSDAQ. V was clipped by 3 bases and J by 4 bases, with 12 bases between them. The CDR3 loop spans 14 amino acids. The DNA of the CDR3 is TGTGCCAGCAGCTTCCTTAGTCTGGGCACTGAAGCTTTCTTT. Encoded protein: CASSFLSLGTEAFF.

Judged by abundance, this clonotype is medium-sized. J is TRBJ2-1 and V is TRBV29-1, with 10 bases identical to TRBD1. The ends lost 6 bases at V and 4 bases at J; junction bases unmatched: 18. CDR3 length equals 18 residues. Per the germline V gene, CDR1 is SQVTM and CDR2 is ANQGSEA. The chain's CDR3 is CSVPGQGWVGAQYNEQFF. In nucleotides, the CDR3 is TGCAGCGTCCCGGGACAGGGGTGGGTAGGAGCCCAATACAATGAGCAGTTCTTC.

This clonotype occurred many times. The chain uses TRBV12-3 or TRBV12-4 and TRBJ2-7; D possibly corresponds to TRBD2 (6 bases). V lost 3 bases and J 2 bases, leaving 14 bases between the germline ends. The CDR3 sequence is 15 residues long. In DNA, the CDR3 is TGTGCCAGCAGTTTGGCGGGCGGGATGGCCTACGAGCAGTACTTC. Its protein product is CASSLAGGMAYEQYF.

This clonotype was seen a few times. The gene calls are TRBV18 and TRBJ1-2; D gene unclear. The germline V gene encodes CDR1 KGHSH and CDR2 LQKENI. V dropped 2 bases and J dropped 7 bases, with 5 bases sitting between them. The CDR3 totals 11 residues. The CDR3 nucleotides are TGTGCCAGCTCACCAGGAACTGGCTACACCTTC. It is translated as CASSPGTGYTF.

The CDR3 region has the DNA TGTGCCAGCAGCTTAATGCAGGGAGTCCACGAGCAGTACTTC. Translated: CASSLMQGVHEQYF. V gene TRBV11-1 combines with J gene TRBJ2-7, with D perhaps matching TRBD1 or TRBD2 (5 bases each). This CDR3 is built from 14 residues. Germline V gene sequence: CDR1 SGHAT, CDR2 FQDESV (reference sequence). V was cut by 2 bases and J by 5 bases, with 13 bases left in between. The variable domain in full, with the rest retrieved from reference TRBV11-1 and TRBJ2-7, is EAEVAQSPRYKITEKSQAVAFWCDPISGHATLYWYRQILGQGPELLVQFQDESVVDDSQLPKDRFSAERLKGVDSTLKIQPAELGDSAMYLCASSLMQGVHEQYFGPGTRLTVT.

This clonotype was seen many times. The V call is TRBV27, the J call TRBJ2-7; 14 bases agree with TRBD2. V lost 5 bases, J lost 3 bases, and 3 bases stayed unmatched. The CDR3 length is 15 residues. CDR1 MNHEY and CDR2 SMNVEV come from the germline V gene (reference sequence). The CDR3: CASSPGTSGSYEQYF. The CDR3 DNA reads TGTGCCAGCAGTCCTGGGACTAGCGGGAGCTACGAGCAGTACTTC.

Of note for this clonotype: With a much larger clone just one base away, this may be a read error. The V and J genes are TRBV6-5 and TRBJ2-1; perhaps TRBD2 as D (6 bases). The CDR3 consists of 13 residues. The ends were cut back, 6 bases at V and 5 bases at J, with 11 bases in the middle. Germline values: CDR1 MNHEY, CDR2 SVGAGI. The CDR3 DNA reads TGTGCCAGCAGGAGACTAGTGCACAATGAGCAGTTCTTC. Its translation is CASRRLVHNEQFF.

The DNA of the CDR3 is TGTGCCAGCAGCCTAAGGGGACACCCGGAATGGCCCCAGCATTTT. Translated, it gives CASSLRGHPEWPQHF. The rearrangement links TRBV12-3 or TRBV12-4 to TRBJ1-5; weak D call: TRBD1 (6 bases). The length of the CDR3 is 15 residues. Deletions cut 6 bases from V and 9 bases from J, with 21 bases between.

This clonotype qualifies as medium-sized. The chain employs TRBV19 and TRBJ2-7, with TRBD1 identical over 7 bases. Germline trimming cut 4 bases from V and 7 bases from J; bases unmatched to any gene: 4. The CDR3 contains 12 residues. Germline CDR1 is LNHDA and CDR2 is SQIVND (reference sequence). CDR3 region: CASSTAGGEQYV. DNA for the CDR3: TGTGCCAGTAGTACAGCAGGGGGAGAGCAGTACGTC.

In this sample, this clonotype turned up many times. The gene calls are TRBV15 and TRBJ2-5; weak D call: TRBD1 (6 bases). Trimming cost V 0 bases and J 5 bases, with 16 bases left between them. This CDR3 is 16 amino acids long. CDR1 is LNHNV and CDR2 is YYDKDF in the germline V gene (reference sequence). The CDR3 reads CATSRDHRAYQETQYF. The CDR3 nucleotides are TGTGCCACCAGCAGAGATCACAGGGCCTATCAGGAGACCCAGTACTTC. The whole variable domain, remainder taken from reference TRBV15 and TRBJ2-5, is DAMVIQNPRYQVTQFGKPVTLSCSQTLNHNVMYWYQQKSSQAPKLLFHYYDKDFNNEADTPDNFQSRRPNTSFCFLDIRSPGLGDTAMYLCATSRDHRAYQETQYFGPGTRLLVL.

This clonotype has a handful of counts. The rearrangement links TRBV6-2 or TRBV6-3 to TRBJ2-4; 11 bases match TRBD2. This CDR3 has 19 residues. The V segment lost 7 bases and the J segment 0 bases; nucleotides outside the gene matches: 14. From germline, CDR1 is MNHEY and CDR2 SVGEGT. CDR3 nucleotide sequence: TGTGCCAGCACCCTTACTGGGACTAGCGGATTTCTAGCCAAAAACATTCAGTACTTC. It is translated as CASTLTGTSGFLAKNIQYF.

A few counts support this clonotype. This chain connects TRBV7-6 to TRBJ2-1; D perhaps matches TRBD2 (6 bases). The CDR3 covers 15 residues. V was pared by 6 bases and J by 8 bases, with 20 bases between. Germline values: CDR1 SGHVS, CDR2 FNYEAQ. The CDR3 here is CASSYPGLHGHEQFF. In DNA, the CDR3 is TGTGCCAGCAGTTATCCGGGACTTCACGGCCATGAGCAGTTCTTC.

This clonotype was detected only a few times. V is TRBV4-2 and J is TRBJ2-1; a possible D gene is TRBD2 (5 bases). The CDR3 spans 15 residues. Trimming pared 0 bases from V and 5 bases from J, leaving 11 bases between. Germline values: CDR1 LGHNA, CDR2 YNFKEQ. The CDR3 here is CASSQDWTGNNEQFF. The DNA of the CDR3 is TGTGCCAGCAGCCAAGATTGGACTGGTAACAATGAGCAGTTCTTC.

This clonotype was found a few times. The chain joins TRBV18 to TRBJ2-7; TRBD1 agrees at 7 bases. The V gene's germline CDR1 is KGHSH and CDR2 LQKENI. After removal of 2 bases from V and 6 bases from J, the junction contained 10 bases not matched to a gene. The CDR3 spans 15 residues. CDR3 sequence reads: CASSPGAGGRFEQYF. The DNA of the CDR3 is TGTGCCAGCTCACCAGGGGCAGGGGGTCGATTCGAGCAGTACTTC. Supplemented by reference TRBV18 and TRBJ2-7, the full variable domain reads NAGVMQNPRHLVRRRGQEARLRCSPMKGHSHVYWYRQLPEEGLKFMVYLQKENIIDESGMPKERFSAEFPKEGPSILRIQQVVRGDSAAYFCASSPGAGGRFEQYFGPGTRLTVT.

There are many counts of this clonotype. CDR3 residues: CASSYERRAQYF. CDR3 in DNA: TGTGCCAGCAGTTACGAGCGGAGGGCGCAGTATTTT. The rearrangement joins TRBV6-2 or TRBV6-3 to TRBJ2-3; D may be TRBD2 (6 bases). Deletions cut 2 bases from V and 10 bases from J, with 10 bases between. CDR1 is MNHEY, CDR2 SVGEGT, per germline. The CDR3 is made up of 12 amino acids.

J is TRBJ2-3 and V is TRBV11-2; possible D gene TRBD2, 7 bases. V lost 6 bases to trimming and J lost 5 bases, with 24 bases between them. Germline V gene data show CDR1 as SGHAT and CDR2 as FQNNGV. The CDR3 contains 17 residues. In nucleotides, the CDR3 is TGTGCCAGCAGTCGTTTAGGGGGGGGGTCCCGCGGAGATACGCAGTATTTT. This sequence encodes CASSRLGGGSRGDTQYF.

V is TRBV14 and J is TRBJ2-1; 8 nucleotides align to TRBD2. This CDR3 is 15 amino acids long. The J segment lost 1 base and the V segment lost 1 base, leaving 0 bases of the junction unmatched. The germline V gene encodes CDR1 SGHDN and CDR2 FVKESK. CDR3 in DNA: TGTGCCAGCAGCCAAGCGGGAGGGTCCTACAATGAGCAGTTCTTC. This translates into CASSQAGGSYNEQFF.

As concerns this clonotype: With a much larger clone just one base away, this may be a read error. The V call is TRBV6-5, the J call TRBJ2-1; 10 bases fit TRBD2. This CDR3 contains 16 residues. Germline V gene sequence: CDR1 MNHEY, CDR2 SVGAGI. V lost 0 bases, J lost 6 bases, and 5 bases stayed unmatched. CDR3 nucleotides: TGTGCCAGCAGTTACTCGGGACTAGCGAGGGGCAATGAGCAGTTCTTC. It yields the protein CASSYSGLARGNEQFF.

The chain joins TRBV11-1 to TRBJ2-7; weak D call: TRBD1 (5 bases). CDR1 and CDR2 from the germline V gene are SGHAT and FQDESV (reference sequence). V was cut by 3 bases and J by 2 bases, with 17 bases left in between. The CDR3 is made up of 16 amino acids. The CDR3 region is CASSLALGRATYEQYF. For the CDR3, the DNA is TGTGCCAGCAGCTTGGCGTTAGGCAGGGCGACCTACGAGCAGTACTTC.

This sequence joins TRBV4-3 and TRBJ1-4, with D tentatively TRBD1 (6 bases). Germline CDR1 reads LGHNA; CDR2 reads YSLEER. This CDR3 has 14 amino acids. Trimming left V 3 bases short and J 7 bases short, with 12 bases between. CDR3: CASSQRGAGEKLFF. DNA for the CDR3: TGCGCCAGCAGCCAGCGGGGGGCCGGTGAAAAACTGTTTTTT.

This clonotype was recorded a few times. The rearrangement links TRBV12-3 or TRBV12-4 to TRBJ1-2; D call uncertain. The CDR3 contains 15 residues. V was trimmed by 1 base and J by 8 bases, leaving 17 bases between them. The CDR3 sequence: CASSLGRAPLEGYTF. The CDR3 DNA follows: TGTGCCAGCAGTTTAGGGCGGGCCCCCCTCGAGGGCTACACCTTC.

This clonotype was counted a few times. This rearrangement joins TRBV5-4 to TRBJ2-2; 7 positions match TRBD1. The CDR3 totals 15 residues. Germline assignment: CDR1 SGHNT and CDR2 YYREEE (reference sequence). J lost 5 bases, V lost 1 base, and 5 bases had no gene match. The CDR3 region has the DNA TGTGCCAGCAGCTTGCGACAGGGCAATACCGGGGAGCTGTTTTTT. It yields the protein CASSLRQGNTGELFF.